This paragraph reports one T cell receptor (beta chain). Antigen: not known. This specimen comes from a study of CD8 T cells in ankylosing spondylitis. The TCR beta libraries were generated through quantitative 5'-RACE incorporating molecular barcodes. Via MiXCR, TCRdb re-called the 5' RACE reads, giving one row per CDR3 protein. In the table there are more than 250,000 distinct CDR3 sequences, less than 9.5% of which are singletons. This CDR3 has 15 amino acids. The trim removed 4 bases at V and 0 bases at J, leaving 3 bases unmatched. Germline V gene lookup returns CDR1 MNHEY and CDR2 SVGEGT. Study-wide findings and caveats: A TCR beta motif made of about 8 highly homologous variants seemed typical of ankylosing spondylitis blood. It was reported that disease-linked clones were significantly enriched in matched ankylosing spondylitis synovial fluid. CD8+ disease-linked clones were present at relatively low frequencies in blood.

The chain links TRBV6-2 or TRBV6-3 to TRBJ2-1; 7 bases are shared with TRBD2. The sequence derives from a male donor with ankylosing spondylitis. Sequenced sample: blood, either unsorted or a sorted T cell fraction (not recorded which). CDR3 residues: CASSSGGSSYNEQFF. In nucleotides, the CDR3 is TGTGCCAGCAGTTCCGGGGGGAGCTCCTACAATGAGCAGTTCTTC.